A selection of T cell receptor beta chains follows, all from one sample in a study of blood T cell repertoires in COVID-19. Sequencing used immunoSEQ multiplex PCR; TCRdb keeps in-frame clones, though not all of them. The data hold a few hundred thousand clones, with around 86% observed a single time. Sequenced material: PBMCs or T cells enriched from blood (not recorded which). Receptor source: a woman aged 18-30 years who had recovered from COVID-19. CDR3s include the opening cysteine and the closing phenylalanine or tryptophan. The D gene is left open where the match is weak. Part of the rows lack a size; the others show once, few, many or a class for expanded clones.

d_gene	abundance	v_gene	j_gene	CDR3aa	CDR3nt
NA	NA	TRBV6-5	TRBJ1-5	CASRVHREPQHF	TGTGCCAGCAGAGTCCACAGGGAGCCCCAGCATTTT
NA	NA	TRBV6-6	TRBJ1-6	CASSYSAGLDNSPLHF	TGTGCCAGCAGTTACTCGGCTGGGCTCGACAATTCACCCCTCCACTTT
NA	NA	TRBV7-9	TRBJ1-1	CASSLKDAVTEAFF	TGTGCCAGCAGCTTAAAGGATGCGGTCACTGAAGCTTTCTTT
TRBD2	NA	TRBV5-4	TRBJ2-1	CASSLTSGRAGTYNEQFF	TGTGCCAGCAGCTTGACTAGCGGGAGGGCCGGAACCTACAATGAGCAGTTCTTC
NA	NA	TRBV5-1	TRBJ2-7	CASSGSLPSSYEQYF	TGCGCCAGCAGCGGGAGTTTGCCGAGCTCCTACGAGCAGTACTTC
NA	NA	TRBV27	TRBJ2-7	CASSPGQSYEQYF	TGTGCCAGCAGTCCCGGACAGTCCTACGAGCAGTACTTC
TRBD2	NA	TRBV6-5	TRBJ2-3	CASSYSTSGRADTQYF	TGTGCCAGCAGTTACTCTACTAGCGGGAGAGCGGATACGCAGTATTTT
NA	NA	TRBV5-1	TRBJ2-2	CASSFDTITGELFF	TGCGCCAGCAGCTTTGACACGATCACCGGGGAGCTGTTTTTT
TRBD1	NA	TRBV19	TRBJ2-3	CASSRDRGRGTQYF	TGTGCCAGTAGTAGGGACAGGGGAAGGGGTACGCAGTATTTT
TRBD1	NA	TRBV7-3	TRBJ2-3	CASSHQQGEADTQYF	TGTGCCAGCAGCCACCAACAGGGGGAGGCAGATACGCAGTATTTT
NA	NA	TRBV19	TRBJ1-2	CASSSGQRYGYTF	TGTGCCAGTAGTTCCGGACAGCGCTATGGCTACACCTTC
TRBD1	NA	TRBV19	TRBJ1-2	CASSILTSGGAGYTF	TGTGCCAGTAGTATCCTTACATCAGGGGGAGCAGGCTACACCTTC
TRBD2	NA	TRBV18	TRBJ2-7	CASSSRTSGDYREQYF	TGTGCCAGCTCATCCCGGACTAGCGGGGACTATAGGGAGCAGTACTTC
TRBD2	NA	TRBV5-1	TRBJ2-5	CASSYGRGGAETQYF	TGCGCCAGCAGCTATGGGAGGGGAGGGGCGGAGACCCAGTACTTC
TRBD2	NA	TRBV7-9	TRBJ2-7	CASSSSGGSSYEQYF	TGTGCCAGCAGCTCGAGCGGGGGGAGCTCCTACGAGCAGTACTTC
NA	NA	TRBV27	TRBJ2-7	CASSRTRGAGAYEQYF	TGTGCCAGCAGTCGCACCCGGGGGGCGGGAGCCTACGAGCAGTACTTC
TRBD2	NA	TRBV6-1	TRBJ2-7	CASSEDLAGGYEQYF	TGTGCCAGCAGTGAAGATTTAGCGGGAGGGTACGAGCAGTACTTC
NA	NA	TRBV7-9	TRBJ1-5	CASSSTTGLGQPQHF	TGTGCCAGCAGCTCAACGACAGGCCTCGGGCAGCCCCAGCATTTT
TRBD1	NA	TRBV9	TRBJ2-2	CASSAKRTGENTGELFF	TGTGCCAGCAGCGCAAAGCGGACAGGGGAGAACACCGGGGAGCTGTTTTTT
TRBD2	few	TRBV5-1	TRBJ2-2	CASSSKGLAGVAGELFF	TGCGCCAGCAGCTCGAAGGGACTAGCGGGAGTGGCCGGGGAGCTGTTTTTT
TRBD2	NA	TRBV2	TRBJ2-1	CASRPTSVGIPREQFF	TGTGCCAGCAGGCCCACTAGCGTCGGGATCCCGAGGGAGCAGTTCTTC
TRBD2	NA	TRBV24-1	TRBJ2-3	CATSPGGGTDTQYF	TGTGCCACCAGTCCGGGGGGAGGCACAGATACGCAGTATTTT
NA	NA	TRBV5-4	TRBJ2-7	CASSLLSGMAGEQYF	TGTGCCAGCAGCTTGCTTTCCGGGATGGCCGGGGAGCAGTACTTC
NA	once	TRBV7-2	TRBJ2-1	CASRTRLTPGYNEQFF	TGTGCCAGCAGAACTAGACTGACTCCTGGCTACAATGAGCAGTTCTTC
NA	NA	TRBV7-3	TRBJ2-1	CASSFQALGEQFF	TGTGCCAGCAGCTTTCAAGCTCTTGGTGAGCAGTTCTTC
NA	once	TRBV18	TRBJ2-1	CASSPLQGIYNEQFF	TGTGCCAGCTCTCCCCTGCAGGGTATCTACAATGAGCAGTTCTTC
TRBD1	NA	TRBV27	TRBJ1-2	CASSLYRGQGYTF	TGTGCCAGCAGTTTATACAGGGGGCAAGGCTACACCTTC
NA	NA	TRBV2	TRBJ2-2	CASSPGANTGELFF	TGTGCCAGCAGTCCAGGGGCGAACACCGGGGAGCTGTTTTTT
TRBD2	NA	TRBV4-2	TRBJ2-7	CASSQEWAVAGSGYEQYF	TGTGCCAGCAGCCAAGAATGGGCCGTAGCGGGGAGCGGCTACGAGCAGTACTTC
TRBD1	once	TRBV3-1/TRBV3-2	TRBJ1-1	CASSETGQGAGEAFF	TGTGCCAGCAGCGAAACCGGACAGGGGGCGGGAGAAGCTTTCTTT
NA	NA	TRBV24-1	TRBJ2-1	CATSDAGSYNEQFF	TGTGCCACCAGTGATGCCGGCTCCTACAATGAGCAGTTCTTC
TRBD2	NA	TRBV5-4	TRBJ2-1	CASSLASGPGNEQFF	TGTGCCAGCAGCTTGGCTAGCGGTCCAGGGAATGAGCAGTTCTTC
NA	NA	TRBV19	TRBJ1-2	CASSMFVRQGLNYGYTF	TGTGCCAGTAGTATGTTTGTGAGGCAGGGGTTGAACTATGGCTACACCTTC
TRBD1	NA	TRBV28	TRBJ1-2	CATLRQGPSKGITF	TGTGCCACCCTTAGACAGGGACCCTCTAAGGGAATCACCTTC
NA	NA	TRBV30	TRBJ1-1	CAWSVHLNTEAFF	TGTGCCTGGAGTGTACATCTGAACACTGAAGCTTTCTTT
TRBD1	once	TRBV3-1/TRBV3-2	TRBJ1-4	CASSQMTGVGEKLFF	TGTGCCAGCAGCCAGATGACAGGGGTGGGGGAAAAACTGTTTTTT
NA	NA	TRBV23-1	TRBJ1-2	CASSQSYARGGGYTF	TGCGCCAGCAGTCAATCTTACGCCCGGGGGGGCGGCTACACCTTC
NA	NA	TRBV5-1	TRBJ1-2	CASSLSPGAHYGYTF	TGCGCCAGCAGCTTGTCTCCAGGGGCGCACTATGGCTACACCTTC
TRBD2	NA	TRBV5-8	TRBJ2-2	CASSLASGGPNTGELFF	TGTGCCAGCAGCTTAGCTAGCGGGGGGCCGAACACCGGGGAGCTGTTTTTT
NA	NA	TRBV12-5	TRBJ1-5	CASGPGDQPQHF	TGTGCTAGTGGTCCCGGGGATCAGCCCCAGCATTTT
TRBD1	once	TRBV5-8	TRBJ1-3	CASSYNDRGGGNTIYF	TGTGCCAGCAGCTATAACGACAGGGGAGGAGGAAACACCATATATTTT
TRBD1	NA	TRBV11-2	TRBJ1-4	CASSLNLWTGATNEKLFF	TGTGCCAGCAGCTTAAACCTGTGGACAGGGGCAACTAATGAAAAACTGTTTTTT
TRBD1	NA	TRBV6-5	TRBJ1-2	CASRRDRGGYTF	TGTGCCAGCAGGCGCGACAGGGGGGGCTACACCTTC
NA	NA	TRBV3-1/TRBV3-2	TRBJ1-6	CASSQPNSPLHF	TGTGCCAGCAGCCAACCAAATTCACCCCTCCACTTT
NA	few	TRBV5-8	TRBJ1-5	CASSLAGVEPQHF	TGTGCCAGCAGCTTGGCCGGGGTTGAGCCCCAGCATTTT
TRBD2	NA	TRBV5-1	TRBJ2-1	CASSFTSDVNEQFF	TGCGCCAGCAGCTTTACTAGCGACGTCAATGAGCAGTTCTTC
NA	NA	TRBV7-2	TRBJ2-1	CASSLAGGGSNEQFF	TGTGCCAGCAGCTTAGCGGGGGGGGGCTCCAATGAGCAGTTCTTC
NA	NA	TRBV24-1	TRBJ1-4	CATRQTGLNEKLFF	TGTGCCACCAGACAGACAGGTTTAAATGAAAAACTGTTTTTT
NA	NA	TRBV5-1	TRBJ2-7	CASSPVVGRGRYEQYF	TGCGCCAGCAGCCCCGTAGTGGGCAGGGGGAGGTACGAGCAGTACTTC
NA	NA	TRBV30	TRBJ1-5	CAWGRWNQPQHF	TGTGCCTGGGGGCGGTGGAATCAGCCCCAGCATTTT
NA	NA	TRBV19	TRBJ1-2	CASTEPPGRPNYGYTF	TGTGCCAGTACCGAGCCGCCAGGTCGTCCAAACTATGGCTACACCTTC
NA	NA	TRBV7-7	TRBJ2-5	CASSFSTGETQYF	TGTGCTAGCAGCTTTAGCACGGGGGAGACCCAGTACTTC
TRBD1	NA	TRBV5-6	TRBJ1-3	CASSLQGAGNTIYF	TGTGCCAGCAGCTTACAGGGGGCCGGAAACACCATATATTTT
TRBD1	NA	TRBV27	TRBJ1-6	CASSEGDRGRGSPLHF	TGTGCCAGCAGTGAAGGGGACAGGGGGCGAGGGTCACCCCTCCACTTT
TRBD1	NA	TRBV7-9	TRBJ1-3	CASSQDRGLGNSGNTIYF	TGTGCCAGCAGCCAAGACAGGGGGCTCGGCAACTCTGGAAACACCATATATTTT